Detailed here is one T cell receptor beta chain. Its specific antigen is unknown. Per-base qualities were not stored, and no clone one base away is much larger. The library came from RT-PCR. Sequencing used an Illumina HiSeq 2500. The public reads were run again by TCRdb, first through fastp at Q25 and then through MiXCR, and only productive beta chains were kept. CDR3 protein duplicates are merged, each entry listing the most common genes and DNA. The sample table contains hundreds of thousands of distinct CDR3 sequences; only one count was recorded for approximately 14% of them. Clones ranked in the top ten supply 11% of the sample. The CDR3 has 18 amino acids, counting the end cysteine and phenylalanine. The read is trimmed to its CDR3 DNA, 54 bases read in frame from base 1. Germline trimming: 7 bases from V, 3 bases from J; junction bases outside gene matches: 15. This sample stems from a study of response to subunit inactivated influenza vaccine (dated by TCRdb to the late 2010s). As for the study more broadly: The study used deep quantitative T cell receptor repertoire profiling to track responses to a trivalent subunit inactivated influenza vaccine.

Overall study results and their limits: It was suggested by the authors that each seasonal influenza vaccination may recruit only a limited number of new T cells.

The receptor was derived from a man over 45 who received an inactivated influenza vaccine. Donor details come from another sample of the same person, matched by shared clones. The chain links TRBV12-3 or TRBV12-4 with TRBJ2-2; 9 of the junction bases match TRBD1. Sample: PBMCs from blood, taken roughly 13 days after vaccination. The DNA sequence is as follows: TGTGCCAGCACTTCGCCCTGGGAAGACAGGGGGTACACCGGGGAGCTGTTTTTT. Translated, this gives CASTSPWEDRGYTGELFF.